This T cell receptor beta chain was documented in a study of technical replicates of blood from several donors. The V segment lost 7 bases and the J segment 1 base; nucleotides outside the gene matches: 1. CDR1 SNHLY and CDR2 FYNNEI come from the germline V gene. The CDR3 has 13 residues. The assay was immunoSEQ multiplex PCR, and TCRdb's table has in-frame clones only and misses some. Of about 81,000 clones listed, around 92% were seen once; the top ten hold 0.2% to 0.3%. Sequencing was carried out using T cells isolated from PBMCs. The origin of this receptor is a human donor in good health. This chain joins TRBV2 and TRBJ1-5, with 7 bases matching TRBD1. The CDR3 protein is CASKGQSNQPQHF. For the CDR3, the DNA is TGTGCCAGCAAGGGACAGAGCAATCAGCCCCAGCATTTT.